Below, 10 T cell receptor beta chains from the same sample are listed, as sequenced in a study of blood T cell repertoires in COVID-19. Libraries were prepared by immunoSEQ multiplex PCR; TCRdb keeps only in-frame clonotypes and omits some of them. Found here are 330,000 or so clones, approximately 90% of them singletons; the top ten hold 3% to 4.5%. The specimen was peripheral blood. The receptors shown here come from a woman aged 55 to 70 with COVID-19, enrolled during active disease.

The V gene is TRBV5-5, the J gene TRBJ1-6; maybe TRBD1 (6 bases). Trimming removed 4 bases at V and 9 bases at J, with 20 bases between. This CDR3 comprises 16 residues. CDR1 and CDR2 from the germline V gene are SGHKS and YYEKEE (reference sequence). Here the CDR3 DNA reads TGTGCCAGCAGCGACACCGGAGGGGGGGCTGCTTCACCCCTCCACTTT. It translates to CASSDTGGGAASPLHF.

This clone was seen at least ten times. The V call is TRBV10-3, the J call TRBJ1-6; TRBD1 matches 7 bases. The CDR3 extends over 17 amino acids. The trim removed 3 bases at V and 10 bases at J, leaving 15 bases unmatched. Looked up from germline, CDR1 is ENHRY and CDR2 is SYGVKD. CDR3 DNA sequence: TGTGCCATCAGTGACCCAACCCTGACAGGGTTGGGATCACCCCTCCACTTT. It is translated as CAISDPTLTGLGSPLHF.

The chain recombines TRBV6-6 with TRBJ1-1, with D perhaps matching TRBD1 (6 bases). Germline values: CDR1 MNHNY, CDR2 SVGAGI (reference sequence). The CDR3 spans 15 residues. Trimming pared 4 bases from V and 1 base from J, leaving 13 bases between. The CDR3 region is CASSFTGTRNTEAFF. For the CDR3, the DNA is TGTGCCAGCAGTTTCACCGGGACACGGAACACTGAAGCTTTCTTT.

J is TRBJ1-1 and V is TRBV6-5; tentatively, D is TRBD1 (5 bases). Germline V lookup: CDR1 MNHEY, CDR2 SVGAGI. The V end lost 5 bases, the J end lost 3 bases, and 13 bases lay between the germline ends. This CDR3 contains 14 residues. CDR3 in amino acids: CASSQDAGDTEAFF. The CDR3 DNA reads TGTGCCAGCAGTCAGGACGCGGGGGACACTGAAGCTTTCTTT.

This chain uses TRBV2 with TRBJ1-6; weak D call: TRBD1 (5 bases). Trimming cost V 7 bases and J 8 bases, with 15 bases left between them. The germline V gene has CDR1 SNHLY and CDR2 FYNNEI. This CDR3 comprises 14 residues. CDR3 coding DNA: TGTGCCAGCAAGCCAATCGGAGGGGATTCACCCCTCCACTTT. Protein sequence: CASKPIGGDSPLHF.

The chain employs TRBV30 and TRBJ1-1; D is possibly TRBD1 (6 bases). The germline V gene encodes CDR1 GTSNPN and CDR2 SVGIG (reference sequence). This CDR3 region has 11 residues. Trimming left V 5 bases short and J 9 bases short, with 13 bases between. CDR3 bases: TGTGCCTGGCGGACAGAGATTCAAGCTTTCTTT. Protein sequence: CAWRTEIQAFF.

This clone was seen once. The chain carries TRBV11-2 and TRBJ2-7, with D possibly TRBD1 on 5 matching bases. The CDR3 is made up of 13 amino acids. V was trimmed by 5 bases and J by 5 bases, leaving 13 bases between them. Germline loops: CDR1 SGHAT, CDR2 FQNNGV. The CDR3 DNA follows: TGTGCCAGCAGCATTCAGGGTTTCCACGAGCAGTACTTC. It translates to CASSIQGFHEQYF.

This clone has more than one count but fewer than ten. V and J are TRBV27 and TRBJ1-1; 7 nucleotides agree with TRBD1. Losses at the gene ends were 5 bases for V and 4 bases for J; bases not matched to a gene: 13. Germline V lookup: CDR1 MNHEY, CDR2 SMNVEV (reference sequence). This CDR3 is built from 16 residues. The CDR3 bases are TGTGCCAGCAGTGACGCACCTGGGGCAGGGGGCACTGAAGCTTTCTTT. Translating it yields CASSDAPGAGGTEAFF.

The chain is built from TRBV9 and TRBJ2-3, with 9 bases matching TRBD2. Per germline, CDR1 SGDLS and CDR2 YYNGEE. J was trimmed by 11 bases and V by 3 bases; bases with no gene match: 13. The CDR3 has 15 amino acids. The CDR3 spells CASSARASGDLEQYF. CDR3 nucleotide sequence: TGTGCCAGCAGCGCCCGAGCTAGCGGGGATTTGGAGCAGTATTTT.

This clone was observed once. The chain is built from TRBV5-1 and TRBJ1-2; D might be TRBD1 (5 bases). V lost 3 bases and J lost 4, with 16 bases in between. Germline CDR1 and CDR2: SGHRS and YFSETQ. The CDR3 length is 15 residues. CDR3 DNA: TGCGCCAGCAGCTCGGGGGACGCATGGCTCTATGGCTACACCTTC. Translated: CASSSGDAWLYGYTF.